These 17 T cell receptor beta chains were sequenced from one sample in a study of CD8 T cells in ankylosing spondylitis. Whole-study findings and limits: Made up of 7 to 9 highly homologous variants, a TCR beta motif appeared characteristic of ankylosing spondylitis blood.

A single record per CDR3 protein comes from TCRdb applying MiXCR to the 5' RACE reads. The sample shows about 480,000 distinct CDR3 sequences, about a sixth of them seen only once. Their antigens are not known. The sequencing sample was made of blood, either unsorted or a sorted T cell fraction (not recorded which). These receptors were collected from a male donor with ankylosing spondylitis.

The chain employs TRBV6-5 and TRBJ1-1, with a weak D call TRBD1 (5 bases). The CDR3 is 16 residues long. Germline-derived CDR1 and CDR2 are MNHEY and SVGAGI. V gave up 0 bases and J gave up 5 bases, with 16 bases separating them. Here the CDR3 DNA reads TGTGCCAGCAGTTACTCGAGGTCGAGGGGTAGAACTGAAGCTTTCTTT. Protein: CASSYSRSRGRTEAFF.

The sample holds one count of this clonotype. CDR3 sequence (DNA): TGTGCCTGGACCCGGGGACTGTACAATGAGCAGTTCTTC. As protein: CAWTRGLYNEQFF. This chain links TRBV30 with TRBJ2-1, with a tentative D call TRBD2 (6 bases). Trimming pared 4 bases from V and 4 bases from J, leaving 11 bases between. This CDR3 comprises 13 residues. CDR1 and CDR2 from the germline V gene are GTSNPN and SVGIG (reference sequence).

This clonotype was counted at least ten times. The chain recombines TRBV29-1 with TRBJ2-2; weak D call: TRBD1 (5 bases). This CDR3 is 13 amino acids long. With 6 bases removed from V and 4 bases from J, the gap between germline ends came to 12 bases. CDR1 SQVTM and CDR2 ANQGSEA come from the germline V gene. In DNA, the CDR3 is TGCAGCGTATGGGGCCGCGGCACCGGGGAGCTGTTTTTT. Its protein is CSVWGRGTGELFF.

The rearrangement links TRBV6-1 to TRBJ1-5, with a possible D match to TRBD1 (5 bases). Germline V gives CDR1 MNHNS, CDR2 SASEGT. Trimming pared 3 bases from V and 7 bases from J, leaving 13 bases between. The CDR3 totals 14 residues. CDR3: CASSEGVMRQPQHF. The DNA of the CDR3 is TGTGCCAGCAGTGAGGGGGTTATGAGACAGCCCCAGCATTTT.

This clonotype was counted ten times or more. V and J are TRBV29-1 and TRBJ1-4; tentative D call: TRBD1 (5 bases). The ends were cut back, 4 bases at V and 8 bases at J, with 17 bases in the middle. CDR1 is SQVTM and CDR2 is ANQGSEA in the germline V gene. The CDR3 consists of 14 residues. The CDR3 DNA reads TGCAGCGTTGTCCCAGGGCTCGGAGGAGAAAAACTGTTTTTT. It codes for CSVVPGLGGEKLFF. Full variable domain (rest looked up from reference TRBV29-1 and TRBJ1-4): SAVISQKPSRDICQRGTSLTIQCQVDSQVTMMFWYRQQPGQSLTLIATANQGSEATYESGFVIDKFPISRPNLTFSTLTVSNMSPEDSSIYLCSVVPGLGGEKLFFGSGTQLSVL.

V gene TRBV7-2 combines with J gene TRBJ2-1; a possible D gene is TRBD2 (5 bases). The CDR3 contains 15 residues. Trimming took 5 bases from V and 7 from J, leaving 18 bases between them. The germline CDR1 and CDR2 sequences are SGHTA and FQGNSA. The CDR3 sequence is CASSPLLGRVNEQFF. In DNA form, the CDR3 reads TGTGCCAGCAGCCCCCTACTAGGTCGGGTAAATGAGCAGTTCTTC.

Comment on this clonotype: At one end, the junction sequence differs from germline, possibly due to a read error. The gene calls are TRBV20-1 and TRBJ2-1; no clear D gene. Germline CDR1 DFQATT, CDR2 SNEGSKA (reference sequence). The CDR3 is 11 amino acids. The CDR3 sequence: CSAHSYDEQFF. The CDR3 DNA follows: TGCAGTGCTCACTCCTACGATGAGCAGTTCTTC.

This sequence joins TRBV20-1 and TRBJ1-1, with D unclear. The CDR3 totals 11 residues. Trimming took 5 bases from V and 4 from J, leaving 8 bases between them. Germline lookup yields CDR1 DFQATT and CDR2 SNEGSKA (reference sequence). CDR3 bases: TGCAGTGCTCCACTTGGCACTGAAGCTTTCTTT. Protein: CSAPLGTEAFF.

The rearrangement joins TRBV6-5 to TRBJ2-5, with a possible D match to TRBD1 (6 bases). With 0 bases removed from V and 5 bases from J, the gap between germline ends came to 10 bases. The CDR3 has 14 residues. Germline-derived CDR1 and CDR2 are MNHEY and SVGAGI. Here the CDR3 DNA reads TGTGCCAGCAGTTACTCCAGGGGCAGTGAGACCCAGTACTTC. This translates into CASSYSRGSETQYF.

The sample holds a few counts of this clonotype. The J gene is TRBJ1-6, the V gene TRBV9; D possibly corresponds to TRBD1 (6 bases). The CDR3 spans 16 residues. Germline assignment: CDR1 SGDLS and CDR2 YYNGEE. V lost 3 bases and J lost 0, with 10 bases in between. The CDR3, as DNA: TGTGCCAGCAGCGAAACAGGGAGCTCCTATAATTCACCCCTCCACTTT. Translated, it gives CASSETGSSYNSPLHF.

The rearrangement joins TRBV6-5 to TRBJ2-3, with 11 bases matching TRBD2. The CDR3 contains 17 residues. V trimming: 3 bases; J trimming: 0 bases; junction bases outside the gene matches: 5. CDR1 and CDR2 from the germline V gene are MNHEY and SVGAGI. For the CDR3, the DNA is TGTGCCAGCAGTTATTGGGGGACTAGCGGAAGCACAGATACGCAGTATTTT. Translated: CASSYWGTSGSTDTQYF.

The genes are TRBV11-2 and TRBJ2-5, with 7 bases fitting TRBD2. CDR1 and CDR2 from the germline V gene are SGHAT and FQNNGV. J lost 4 bases, V lost 5 bases, and 10 bases had no gene match. The CDR3 is made up of 15 amino acids. The CDR3 here is CASSRRTSFGETQYF. CDR3 nucleotide sequence: TGTGCCAGCAGCCGCCGGACTAGTTTCGGAGAGACCCAGTACTTC.

The gene calls are TRBV12-3 or TRBV12-4 and TRBJ1-1; the match to TRBD1 covers 8 bases. With V trimmed by 5 bases and J by 5 bases, 7 bases remained unmatched. The CDR3 covers 14 residues. The chain's CDR3 is CASSQDRDLTEAFF. DNA of the CDR3: TGTGCCAGCAGTCAGGACAGGGATCTAACTGAAGCTTTCTTT.

In its sample, this clonotype was seen many times. This rearrangement joins TRBV5-1 to TRBJ1-6, with D maybe TRBD1 (5 bases). Germline V gene data show CDR1 as SGHRS and CDR2 as YFSETQ. This CDR3 is built from 15 residues. V gave up 4 bases and J gave up 8 bases, with 16 bases separating them. The CDR3 DNA follows: TGCGCCAGCAGCCTATCGGGGGGTGATCATTCACCCCTCCACTTT. This sequence encodes CASSLSGGDHSPLHF.

This clonotype occurred a few times. J is TRBJ1-2 and V is TRBV27; D is possibly TRBD1 (5 bases). CDR1 and CDR2 from the germline V gene are MNHEY and SMNVEV (reference sequence). The germline V and J ends were trimmed by 2 bases and 1 base, with 11 bases remaining between them. The CDR3 totals 15 residues. CDR3 DNA sequence: TGTGCCAGCAGTTTAGGCGGGGGGTATAACTATGGCTACACCTTC. Its translation is CASSLGGGYNYGYTF.

The CDR3 loop reads CSARTSGASYNEQFF. In DNA, the CDR3 is TGCAGTGCTAGGACTAGCGGAGCCTCCTACAATGAGCAGTTCTTC. V and J are TRBV20-1 and TRBJ2-1, with 9 bases that match TRBD2. Per germline, CDR1 DFQATT and CDR2 SNEGSKA (reference sequence). The CDR3 length is 15 residues. V gave up 3 bases and J gave up 0 bases; unmatched junction bases: 3.

This rearrangement joins TRBV3-1 to TRBJ1-5; 8 positions match TRBD1. V was clipped by 1 base and J by 2 bases; unmatched bases: 1. The V gene's germline CDR1 is LGHDT and CDR2 YNNKEL (reference sequence). The CDR3 loop spans 15 amino acids. This CDR3 reads CASSQGTGRNQPQHF. CDR3 nucleotide sequence: TGTGCCAGCAGCCAAGGGACAGGGCGCAATCAGCCCCAGCATTTT.